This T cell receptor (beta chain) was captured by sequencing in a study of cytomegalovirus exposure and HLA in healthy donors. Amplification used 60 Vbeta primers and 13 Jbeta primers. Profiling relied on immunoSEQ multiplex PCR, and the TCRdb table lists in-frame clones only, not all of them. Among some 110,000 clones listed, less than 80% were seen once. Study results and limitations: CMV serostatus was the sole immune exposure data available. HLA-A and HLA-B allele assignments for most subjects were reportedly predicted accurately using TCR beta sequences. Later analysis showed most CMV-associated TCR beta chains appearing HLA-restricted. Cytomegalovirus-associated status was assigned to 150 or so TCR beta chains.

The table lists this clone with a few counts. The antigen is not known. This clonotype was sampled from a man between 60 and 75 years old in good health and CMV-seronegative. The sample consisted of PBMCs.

For the CDR3, the DNA is TGTGCCAGCAGCTTAATAGGTGGACAGGGCACTGAAGCTTTCTTT. This codes for CASSLIGGQGTEAFF. V gene TRBV7-3 combines with J gene TRBJ1-1; 8 positions agree with TRBD1. CDR3 length: 15 amino acids. With 1 base clipped from V and 4 bases from J, the junction kept 5 bases outside the gene matches. Per germline, CDR1 SGHTA and CDR2 FQGTGA.